One sample yielded the 18 T cell receptor beta chains listed below, sequenced in a study of cytomegalovirus exposure and HLA in healthy donors. A multiplex PCR was run with 60 Vbeta primers and 13 Jbeta primers. Profiled with immunoSEQ multiplex PCR; TCRdb holds only in-frame clones, not every one. Of about 150,000 clones detected, under 75% appear once; the ten largest clones hold under 2.5%. Sequences were obtained from PBMCs. The receptors were sampled from a woman aged 40 to 50 in good health and CMV-seronegative.

The chain is built from TRBV13 and TRBJ1-6; the match to TRBD1 covers 7 bases. The V gene's germline CDR1 is PRHDT and CDR2 FYEKMQ (reference sequence). This CDR3 is 15 amino acids long. The V segment lost 5 bases and the J segment 5 bases; nucleotides outside the gene matches: 6. CDR3 bases: TGTGCCAGCAGCCCGGGGACAGCAAATAATTCACCCCTCCACTTT. This translates into CASSPGTANNSPLHF.

The rearrangement joins TRBV5-1 to TRBJ2-1, with TRBD2 as a possible D gene (5 bases). The CDR3 spans 16 residues. Germline CDR1 SGHRS, CDR2 YFSETQ. V lost 5 bases to trimming and J lost 4 bases, with 19 bases between them. CDR3 residues: CASSSPQDGDYNEQFF. The CDR3 DNA is TGCGCCAGCAGTTCACCCCAGGACGGGGATTACAATGAGCAGTTCTTC.

The J gene is TRBJ2-1, the V gene TRBV19; D may be TRBD1 (6 bases). This CDR3 comprises 16 residues. Germline loops: CDR1 LNHDA, CDR2 SQIVND (reference sequence). V was pared by 7 bases and J by 2 bases, with 18 bases between. CDR3 nucleotide sequence: TGTGCCAGTACCGCGGCCGACAGGTCAACCTACAATGAGCAGTTCTTC. Protein product: CASTAADRSTYNEQFF.

V gene TRBV10-3 combines with J gene TRBJ2-2, with a tentative D call TRBD1 (6 bases). With 10 bases removed from V and 4 bases from J, the gap between germline ends came to 13 bases. Germline loops: CDR1 ENHRY, CDR2 SYGVKD. The CDR3 sequence is 13 residues long. The CDR3, as DNA: TGTGCCAAGAGCAGGGGAATCACCGGGGAGCTGTTTTTT. Protein: CAKSRGITGELFF.

The chain couples TRBV2 to TRBJ1-2, with D possibly matching TRBD1 (5 bases). This CDR3 has 14 residues. Trimming shortened V by 5 bases and J by 4 bases, and 14 bases separated the two germline ends. Germline assignment: CDR1 SNHLY and CDR2 FYNNEI. CDR3 coding DNA: TGTGCCAGCAGTCCCACCCAGGGTCTCTATGGCTACACCTTC. Residues: CASSPTQGLYGYTF.

The CDR3 is CSAAGRGSQYF. In DNA form, the CDR3 reads TGCAGTGCTGCCGGGCGGGGTTCGCAGTATTTT. The chain is built from TRBV20-1 and TRBJ2-3, with D maybe TRBD2 (6 bases). This CDR3 region has 11 residues. Deletions cut 5 bases from V and 10 bases from J, with 13 bases between. CDR1 is DFQATT and CDR2 is SNEGSKA in the germline V gene (reference sequence).

The chain has TRBV6-5 and TRBJ1-1; TRBD1 might be the D (5 bases). V was clipped by 6 bases and J by 5 bases, with 13 bases between them. The CDR3 length is 13 residues. Germline lookup yields CDR1 MNHEY and CDR2 SVGAGI. The CDR3, as DNA: TGTGCCAGCAGGCGGGACTCCTGGACTGAAGCTTTCTTT. This gives the protein CASRRDSWTEAFF.

This chain connects TRBV25-1 to TRBJ1-5; possibly TRBD1 for D (5 bases). Germline lookup yields CDR1 MGHDK and CDR2 SYGVNS. The CDR3 has 14 residues. V shed 11 bases and J shed 4 bases, with 18 bases lying between them. The CDR3 region has the DNA TGTGCCGCTGGGTGGGCGGAGGGGAATCAGCCCCAGCATTTT. Translated: CAAGWAEGNQPQHF.

This sequence joins TRBV6-5 and TRBJ1-1; D is unresolved. Trimming cost V 0 bases and J 8 bases, with 13 bases left between them. The germline V gene has CDR1 MNHEY and CDR2 SVGAGI. CDR3 length equals 14 residues. CDR3 DNA sequence: TGTGCCAGCAGTTACTCGAAGGCAGGTCCAGAAGCTTTCTTT. It encodes CASSYSKAGPEAFF.

The chain employs TRBV6-1 and TRBJ2-7; perhaps TRBD1 as D (6 bases). The CDR3 runs 15 residues. The germline V gene has CDR1 MNHNS and CDR2 SASEGT. Trimming cost V 8 bases and J 4 bases, with 21 bases left between them. The CDR3 loop is CASRTASTLGYEQYF. The CDR3, as DNA: TGTGCCAGCCGGACAGCTTCCACCTTAGGGTACGAGCAGTACTTC.

This sequence joins TRBV19 and TRBJ2-1; 9 bases line up with TRBD1. The CDR3 is 14 residues long. Germline CDR1 LNHDA, CDR2 SQIVND (reference sequence). Unmatched junction bases numbered 5, after V lost 7 bases and J lost 4 bases. The DNA for the CDR3 is TGTGCCAGTACCAAGACAGGGGGGTACAATGAGCAGTTCTTC. It is translated as CASTKTGGYNEQFF.

J is TRBJ1-1 and V is TRBV27; 8 nucleotides align to TRBD1. The CDR3 has 14 amino acids. V lost 6 bases and J lost 0; bases outside the gene matches: 3. The germline CDR1 and CDR2 sequences are MNHEY and SMNVEV (reference sequence). The CDR3 reads CASRSTGVNTEAFF. The CDR3, as DNA: TGTGCCAGCAGATCGACAGGGGTGAACACTGAAGCTTTCTTT.

This chain links TRBV19 with TRBJ1-1; D may be TRBD1 (6 bases). Trimming cost V 7 bases and J 5 bases, with 14 bases left between them. The CDR3 is 13 residues long. Germline CDR1 and CDR2: LNHDA and SQIVND (reference sequence). CDR3: CASTIGGGTEAFF. The CDR3 DNA reads TGTGCCAGTACCATAGGGGGAGGGACTGAAGCTTTCTTT. Filled out from reference TRBV19 and TRBJ1-1, the complete variable domain reads DGGITQSPKYLFRKEGQNVTLSCEQNLNHDAMYWYRQDPGQGLRLIYYSQIVNDFQKGDIAEGYSVSREKKESFPLTVTSAQKNPTAFYLCASTIGGGTEAFFGQGTRLTVV.

The chain couples TRBV4-1 to TRBJ1-1; possible D gene TRBD1, 6 bases. The CDR3 has 15 residues. Trimming left V 2 bases short and J 1 base short, with 11 bases between. Germline-derived CDR1 and CDR2 are MGHRA and YSYEKL. The CDR3 reads CASSQLPRGNTEAFF. The CDR3 region has the DNA TGCGCCAGCAGCCAACTGCCCAGGGGGAACACTGAAGCTTTCTTT.

The chain carries TRBV4-1 and TRBJ1-1, with unresolved D. The CDR3 runs to 14 residues. V was shortened by 4 bases and J by 4 bases, with 13 bases between the two germline ends. CDR1 and CDR2 from the germline V gene are MGHRA and YSYEKL. The CDR3 loop is CASSLKVEGTEAFF. Here the CDR3 DNA reads TGCGCCAGCAGCCTTAAAGTCGAGGGCACTGAAGCTTTCTTT.

V is TRBV19 and J is TRBJ1-1; TRBD1 matches at 12 bases. This CDR3 is built from 16 residues. Germline V gives CDR1 LNHDA, CDR2 SQIVND (reference sequence). With V trimmed by 5 bases and J by 6 bases, 10 bases remained unmatched. The CDR3 coding sequence is TGTGCCAGTAGTTACCGGGACAGGGGGCGCCGGCCTGAAGCTTTCTTT. Its translation is CASSYRDRGRRPEAFF.

V usage is TRBV5-1 and J usage is TRBJ1-2; 8 bases map to TRBD1. This CDR3 is 13 amino acids long. CDR1 and CDR2 (germline): SGHRS, YFSETQ. Trimming at V came to 4 bases and at J to 8 bases, leaving 7 bases not matched to a gene. The DNA for the CDR3 is TGCGCCAGCAGCCCTTCCTGGGACAGGGGCTACACCTTC. Translated, it gives CASSPSWDRGYTF.

The chain carries TRBV7-2 and TRBJ2-7; 7 bases fit TRBD1. V lost 7 bases, J lost 3 bases, and 12 bases stayed unmatched. Germline V lookup: CDR1 SGHTA, CDR2 FQGNSA. The CDR3 is 15 amino acids. CDR3 sequence (DNA): TGTGCCAGCACCCTGACCCGGGACAGCGTCTACGAGCAGTACTTC. It codes for CASTLTRDSVYEQYF.